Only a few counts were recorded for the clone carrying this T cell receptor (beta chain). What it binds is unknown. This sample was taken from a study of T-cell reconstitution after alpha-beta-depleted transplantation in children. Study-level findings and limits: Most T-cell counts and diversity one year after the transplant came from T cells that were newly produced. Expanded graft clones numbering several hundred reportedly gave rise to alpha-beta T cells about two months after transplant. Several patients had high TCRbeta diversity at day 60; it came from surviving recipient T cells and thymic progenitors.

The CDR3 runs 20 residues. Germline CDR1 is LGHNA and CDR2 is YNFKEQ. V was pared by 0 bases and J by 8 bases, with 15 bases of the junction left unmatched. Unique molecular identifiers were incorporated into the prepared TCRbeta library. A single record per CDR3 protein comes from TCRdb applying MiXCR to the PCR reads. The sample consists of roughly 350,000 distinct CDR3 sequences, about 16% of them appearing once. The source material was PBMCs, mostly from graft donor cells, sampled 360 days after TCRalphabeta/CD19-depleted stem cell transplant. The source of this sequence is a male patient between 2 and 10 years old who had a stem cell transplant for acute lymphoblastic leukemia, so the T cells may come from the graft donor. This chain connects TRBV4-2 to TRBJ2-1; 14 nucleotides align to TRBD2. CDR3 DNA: TGTGCCAGCAGCCAAGAACGGACTAGCGGGAGGATGCCCATATTAGATGAGCAGTTCTTC. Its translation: CASSQERTSGRMPILDEQFF.